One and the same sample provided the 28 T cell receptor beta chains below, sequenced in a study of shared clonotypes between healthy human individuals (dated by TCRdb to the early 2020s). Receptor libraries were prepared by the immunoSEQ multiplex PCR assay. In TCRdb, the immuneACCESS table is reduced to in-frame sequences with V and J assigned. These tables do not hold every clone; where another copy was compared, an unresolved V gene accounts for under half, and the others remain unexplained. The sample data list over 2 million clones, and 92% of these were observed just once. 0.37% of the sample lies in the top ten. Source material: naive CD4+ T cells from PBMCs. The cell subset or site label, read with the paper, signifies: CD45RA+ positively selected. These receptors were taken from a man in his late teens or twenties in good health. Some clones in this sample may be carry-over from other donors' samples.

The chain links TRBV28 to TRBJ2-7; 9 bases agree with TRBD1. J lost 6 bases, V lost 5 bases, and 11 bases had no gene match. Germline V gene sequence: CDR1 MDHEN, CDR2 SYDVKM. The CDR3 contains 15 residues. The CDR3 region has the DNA TGTGCCAGCAGTATGCCGGGACAGGGACGGCTCGAGCAGTACTTC. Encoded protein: CASSMPGQGRLEQYF.

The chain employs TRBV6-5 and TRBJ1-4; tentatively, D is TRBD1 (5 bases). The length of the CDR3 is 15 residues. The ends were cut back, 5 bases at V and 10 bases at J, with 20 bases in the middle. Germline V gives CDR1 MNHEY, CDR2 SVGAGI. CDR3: CASSLTGTQGRKLFF. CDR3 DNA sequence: TGTGCCAGCAGTCTCACCGGGACCCAGGGCCGAAAACTGTTTTTT.

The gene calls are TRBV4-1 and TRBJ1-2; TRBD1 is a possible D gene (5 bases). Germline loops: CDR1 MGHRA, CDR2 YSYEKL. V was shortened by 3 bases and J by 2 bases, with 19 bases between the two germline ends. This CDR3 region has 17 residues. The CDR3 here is CASSHPTPGQPNYGYTF. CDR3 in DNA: TGCGCCAGCAGCCACCCCACCCCGGGGCAGCCCAACTATGGCTACACCTTC.

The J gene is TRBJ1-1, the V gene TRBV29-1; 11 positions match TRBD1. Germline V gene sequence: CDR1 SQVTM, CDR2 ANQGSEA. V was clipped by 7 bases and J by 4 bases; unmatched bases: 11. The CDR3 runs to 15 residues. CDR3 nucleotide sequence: TGCAGCGCCAGAACCGGACAGGGGGCGCCCACTGAAGCTTTCTTT. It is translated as CSARTGQGAPTEAFF. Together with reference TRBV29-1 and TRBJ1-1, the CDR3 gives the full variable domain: SAVISQKPSRDICQRGTSLTIQCQVDSQVTMMFWYRQQPGQSLTLIATANQGSEATYESGFVIDKFPISRPNLTFSTLTVSNMSPEDSSIYLCSARTGQGAPTEAFFGQGTRLTVV.

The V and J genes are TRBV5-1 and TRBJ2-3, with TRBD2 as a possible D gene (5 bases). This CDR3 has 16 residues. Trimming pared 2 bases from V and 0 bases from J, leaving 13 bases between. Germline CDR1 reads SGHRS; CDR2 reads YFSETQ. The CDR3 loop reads CASSLRERTSTDTQYF. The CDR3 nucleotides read TGCGCCAGCAGCTTAAGGGAGCGAACTAGCACAGATACGCAGTATTTT.

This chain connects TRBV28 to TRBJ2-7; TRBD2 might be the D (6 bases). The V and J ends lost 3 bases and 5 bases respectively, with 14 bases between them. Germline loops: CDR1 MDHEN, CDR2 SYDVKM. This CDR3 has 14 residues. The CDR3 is CASSFGGYPHEQYF. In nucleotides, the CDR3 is TGTGCCAGCAGTTTCGGAGGGTATCCCCACGAGCAGTACTTC. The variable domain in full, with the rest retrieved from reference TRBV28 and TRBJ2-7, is DVKVTQSSRYLVKRTGEKVFLECVQDMDHENMFWYRQDPGLGLRLIYFSYDVKMKEKGDIPEGYSVSREKKERFSLILESASTNQTSMYLCASSFGGYPHEQYFGPGTRLTVT.

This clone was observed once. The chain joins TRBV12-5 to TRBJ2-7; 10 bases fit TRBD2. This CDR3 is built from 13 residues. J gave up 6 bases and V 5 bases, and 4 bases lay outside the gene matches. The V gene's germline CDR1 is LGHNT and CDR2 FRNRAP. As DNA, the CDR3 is TGTGCTAGTGGTGCGGGACTAGCGAGCGAGCAGTACTTC. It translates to CASGAGLASEQYF.

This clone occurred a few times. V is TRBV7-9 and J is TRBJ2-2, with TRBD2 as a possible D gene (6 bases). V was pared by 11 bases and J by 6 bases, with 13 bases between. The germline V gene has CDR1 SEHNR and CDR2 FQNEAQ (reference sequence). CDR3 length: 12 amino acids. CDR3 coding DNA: TGTGCCTCGAGGCGGGGAGCCGGGGAGCTGTTTTTT. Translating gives CASRRGAGELFF.

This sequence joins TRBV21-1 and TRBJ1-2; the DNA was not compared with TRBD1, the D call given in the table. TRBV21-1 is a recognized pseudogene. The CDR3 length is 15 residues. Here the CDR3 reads CASSKTVVQLYGYTF. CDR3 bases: TGTGCCAGCAGCAAAACTGTCGTACAGCTCTATGGCTACACCTTC.

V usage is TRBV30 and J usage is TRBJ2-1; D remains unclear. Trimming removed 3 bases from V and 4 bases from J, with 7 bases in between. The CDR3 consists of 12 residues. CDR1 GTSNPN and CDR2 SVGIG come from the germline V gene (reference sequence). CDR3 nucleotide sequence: TGTGCCTGGAGAGACGTATACAATGAGCAGTTCTTC. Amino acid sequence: CAWRDVYNEQFF.

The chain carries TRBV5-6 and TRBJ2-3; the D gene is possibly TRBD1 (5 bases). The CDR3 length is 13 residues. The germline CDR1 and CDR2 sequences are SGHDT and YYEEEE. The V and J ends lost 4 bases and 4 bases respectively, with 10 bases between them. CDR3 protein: CASSQGYADTQYF. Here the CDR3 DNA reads TGTGCCAGCAGCCAGGGTTACGCAGATACGCAGTATTTT.

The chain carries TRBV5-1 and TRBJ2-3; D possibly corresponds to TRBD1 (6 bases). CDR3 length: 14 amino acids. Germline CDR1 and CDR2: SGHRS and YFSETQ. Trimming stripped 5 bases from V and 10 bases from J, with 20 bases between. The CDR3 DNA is TGCGCCAGCAGATTTGACACCCAGGGGTTTCCGCAGTATTTT. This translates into CASRFDTQGFPQYF. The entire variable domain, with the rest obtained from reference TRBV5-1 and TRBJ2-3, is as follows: KAGVTQTPRYLIKTRGQQVTLSCSPISGHRSVSWYQQTPGQGLQFLFEYFSETQRNKGNFPGRFSGRQFSNSRSEMNVSTLELGDSALYLCASRFDTQGFPQYFGPGTRLTVL.

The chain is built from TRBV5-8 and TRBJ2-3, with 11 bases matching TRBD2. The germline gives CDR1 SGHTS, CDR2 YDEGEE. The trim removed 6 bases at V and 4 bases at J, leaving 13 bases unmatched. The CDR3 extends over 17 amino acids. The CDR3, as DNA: TGTGCCAGCATACTAGCGGGAGCGGGAGGTTGGGCAGATACGCAGTATTTT. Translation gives CASILAGAGGWADTQYF.

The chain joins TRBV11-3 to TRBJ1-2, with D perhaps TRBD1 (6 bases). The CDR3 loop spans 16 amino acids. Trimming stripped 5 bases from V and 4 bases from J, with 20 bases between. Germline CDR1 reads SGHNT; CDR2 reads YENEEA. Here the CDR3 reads CASSPRTHRERYGYTF. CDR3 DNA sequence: TGTGCCAGCAGCCCTCGGACCCACAGGGAACGCTATGGCTACACCTTC.

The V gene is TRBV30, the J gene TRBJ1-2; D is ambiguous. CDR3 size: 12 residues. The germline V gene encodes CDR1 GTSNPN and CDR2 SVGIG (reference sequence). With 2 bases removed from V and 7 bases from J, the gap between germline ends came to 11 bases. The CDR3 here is CAWSFSGVGYTF. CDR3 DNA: TGTGCCTGGAGTTTCTCAGGAGTTGGCTACACCTTC.

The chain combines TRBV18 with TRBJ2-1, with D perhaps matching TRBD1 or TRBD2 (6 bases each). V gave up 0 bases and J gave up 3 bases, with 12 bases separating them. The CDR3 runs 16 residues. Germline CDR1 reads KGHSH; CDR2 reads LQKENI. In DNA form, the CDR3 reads TGTGCCAGCTCACCACCCGGGGGCAGGGGCTACAATGAGCAGTTCTTC. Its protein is CASSPPGGRGYNEQFF. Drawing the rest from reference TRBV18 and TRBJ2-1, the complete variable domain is NAGVMQNPRHLVRRRGQEARLRCSPMKGHSHVYWYRQLPEEGLKFMVYLQKENIIDESGMPKERFSAEFPKEGPSILRIQQVVRGDSAAYFCASSPPGGRGYNEQFFGPGTRLTVL.

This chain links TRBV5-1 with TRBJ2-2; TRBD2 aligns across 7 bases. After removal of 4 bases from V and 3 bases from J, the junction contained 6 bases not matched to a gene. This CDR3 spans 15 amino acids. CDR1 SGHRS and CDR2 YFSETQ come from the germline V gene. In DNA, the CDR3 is TGCGCCAGCAGCCAAAGACGGGGGGACACCGGGGAGCTGTTTTTT. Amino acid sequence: CASSQRRGDTGELFF.

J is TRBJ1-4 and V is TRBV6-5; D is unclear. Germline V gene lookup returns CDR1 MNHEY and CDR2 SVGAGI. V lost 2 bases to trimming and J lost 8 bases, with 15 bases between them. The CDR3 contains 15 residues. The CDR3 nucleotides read TGTGCCAGCAGTTACCAGTCTATTTCCCAAGAAAAACTGTTTTTT. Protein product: CASSYQSISQEKLFF.

The CDR3 reads CASSLGAAVNQPQHF. CDR3 DNA: TGTGCCAGCAGCTTAGGGGCGGCAGTAAATCAGCCCCAGCATTTT. This rearrangement joins TRBV7-8 to TRBJ1-5; D gene uncertain. Per the germline V gene, CDR1 is SGHVS and CDR2 is FQNEAQ. V lost 1 base and J 4 bases, leaving 11 bases between the germline ends. The CDR3 length is 15 residues.

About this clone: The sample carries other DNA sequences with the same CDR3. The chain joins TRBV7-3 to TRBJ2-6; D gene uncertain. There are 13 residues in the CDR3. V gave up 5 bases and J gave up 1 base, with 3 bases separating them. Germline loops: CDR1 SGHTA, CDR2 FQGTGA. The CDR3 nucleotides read TGTGCCAGCAGCCCTTCTGGGGCCAACGTCCTGACTTTC. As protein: CASSPSGANVLTF.

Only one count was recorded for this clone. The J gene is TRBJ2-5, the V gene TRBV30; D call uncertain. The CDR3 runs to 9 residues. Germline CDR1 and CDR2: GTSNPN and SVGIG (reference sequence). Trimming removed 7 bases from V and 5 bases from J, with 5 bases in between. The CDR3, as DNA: TGTGCCTTGCAGGAGACCCAGTACTTC. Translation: CALQETQYF. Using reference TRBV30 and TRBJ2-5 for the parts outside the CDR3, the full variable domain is SQTIHQWPATLVQPVGSPLSLECTVEGTSNPNLYWYRQAAGRGLQLLFYSVGIGQISSEVPQNLSASRPQDRQFILSSKKLLLSDSGFYLCALQETQYFGPGTRLLVL.

CDR3 protein: CSAELAREQYF. In DNA form, the CDR3 reads TGCAGTGCGGAACTAGCGCGCGAGCAGTACTTC. The chain has TRBV20-1 and TRBJ2-7; 7 bases map to TRBD2. The V and J ends lost 6 bases and 6 bases, in that order; junction bases with no gene match: 5. The CDR3 has 11 residues. Germline-derived CDR1 and CDR2 are DFQATT and SNEGSKA (reference sequence).

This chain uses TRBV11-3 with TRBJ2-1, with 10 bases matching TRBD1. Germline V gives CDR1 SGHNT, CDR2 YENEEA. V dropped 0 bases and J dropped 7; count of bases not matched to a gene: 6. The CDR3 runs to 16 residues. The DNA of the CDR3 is TGTGCCAGCAGCTTAGAAGGGACAGGGGTAGTAAATGAGCAGTTCTTC. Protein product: CASSLEGTGVVNEQFF. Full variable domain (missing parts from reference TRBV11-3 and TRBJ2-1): EAGVVQSPRYKIIEKKQPVAFWCNPISGHNTLYWYLQNLGQGPELLIRYENEEAVDDSQLPKDRFSAERLKGVDSTLKIQPAELGDSAVYLCASSLEGTGVVNEQFFGPGTRLTVL.

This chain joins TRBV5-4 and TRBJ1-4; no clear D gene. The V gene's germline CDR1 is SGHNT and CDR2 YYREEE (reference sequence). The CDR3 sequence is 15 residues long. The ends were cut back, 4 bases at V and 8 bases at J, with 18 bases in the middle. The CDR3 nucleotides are TGTGCCAGCAGCAATCGGACTCTCCCGGCGGAAAAACTGTTTTTT. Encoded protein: CASSNRTLPAEKLFF.

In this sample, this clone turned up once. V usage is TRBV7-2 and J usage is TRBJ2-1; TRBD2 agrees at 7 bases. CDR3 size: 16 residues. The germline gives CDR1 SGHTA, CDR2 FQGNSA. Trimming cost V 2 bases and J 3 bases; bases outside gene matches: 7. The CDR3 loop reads CASSLNRLAGYNEQFF. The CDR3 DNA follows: TGTGCCAGCAGCTTAAATCGGTTAGCGGGCTACAATGAGCAGTTCTTC.

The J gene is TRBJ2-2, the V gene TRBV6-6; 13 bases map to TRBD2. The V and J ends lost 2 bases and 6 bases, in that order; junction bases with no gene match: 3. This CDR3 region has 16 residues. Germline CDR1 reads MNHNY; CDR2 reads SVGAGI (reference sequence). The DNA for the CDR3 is TGTGCCAGCAGTTACAGGACTAGCGGGAGTGCCGGGGAGCTGTTTTTT. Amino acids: CASSYRTSGSAGELFF.

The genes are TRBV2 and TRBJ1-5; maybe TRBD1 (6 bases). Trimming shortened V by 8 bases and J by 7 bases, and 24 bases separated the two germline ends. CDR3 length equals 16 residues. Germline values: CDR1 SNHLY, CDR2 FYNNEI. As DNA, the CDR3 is TGTGCCAGCGGTTGGGGAGGCAGGGGTACAGACCAGCCCCAGCATTTT. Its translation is CASGWGGRGTDQPQHF. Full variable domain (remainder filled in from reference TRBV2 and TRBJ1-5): EPEVTQTPSHQVTQMGQEVILRCVPISNHLYFYWYRQILGQKVEFLVSFYNNEISEKSEIFDDQFSVERPDGSNFTLKIRSTKLEDSAMYFCASGWGGRGTDQPQHFGDGTRLSIL.

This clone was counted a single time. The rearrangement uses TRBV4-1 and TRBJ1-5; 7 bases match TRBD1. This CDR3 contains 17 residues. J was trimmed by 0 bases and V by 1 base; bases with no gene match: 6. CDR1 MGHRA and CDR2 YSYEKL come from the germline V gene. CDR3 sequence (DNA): TGCGCCAGCAGCCAAGGACAGGGAGTTTATAGCAATCAGCCCCAGCATTTT. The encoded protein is CASSQGQGVYSNQPQHF.